This T cell receptor beta chain was sequenced during a study of Graves' ophthalmopathy and Graves' hyperthyroidism (dated by TCRdb to 2016 to 2018). Notes on the research overall: Peripheral blood was collected before any treatment was given, at the time of initial diagnosis. In over five hyperthyroidism patients, T-cell repertoires of thyroid tissue and blood were compared. The study used TCR beta repertoire signatures to distinguish Graves' ophthalmopathy from Graves' hyperthyroidism and to predict progression to ophthalmopathy. Following sampling, methimazole starting at 30 mg daily was administered to hyperthyroidism patients, and high-dose intravenous methylprednisolone was administered to ophthalmopathy patients. The roughly 91 discovery patients were randomly split 7:3 into training and test sets. The independent validation cohort included 18 to 20 hyperthyroidism patients plus 17 patients who later progressed from hyperthyroidism to ophthalmopathy. To explore V-J signatures distinguishing ophthalmopathy from hyperthyroidism, a discovery set of under 110 patients (fewer than 45 ophthalmopathy, roughly 56 stable hyperthyroidism) was enrolled. In total, some 130 blood samples were TCR-sequenced: fewer than 50 ophthalmopathy, over 70 hyperthyroidism and about 17 hyperthyroidism-to-ophthalmopathy patients.

Hyperthyroidism was considered stable if no progression to ophthalmopathy occurred within 18 months of follow-up. Hyperthyroidism patients were newly diagnosed, were aged 18 to 65 years, and had a disease duration under 2 months. Anyone with other autoimmune diseases, uncontrolled infections, pregnancy or lactation was excluded from the study. Clinical symptoms, serum thyroxine, TRAb, thyroid ultrasound and orbital computed tomography were used for diagnosis. PBMCs were isolated from roughly 10 ml of fresh peripheral blood by Ficoll-Paque density gradient centrifugation. Trizol reagent was used to extract the total RNA, and its quality was then checked on an Agilent 2100 Bioanalyzer. Paper-wide results and their limitations: In validation, the model predicted ophthalmopathy progression with 70.59% sensitivity and 72.22% specificity; 12 predicted patients were CT-confirmed with GO in a median of approximately six months. No statistical method was used to predetermine the sample size, and group allocation was not hidden from the investigators. Ophthalmopathy was separated from stable hyperthyroidism by the 13-signature model with roughly 88% sensitivity and less than 82% specificity in cross-validation and with 80%/75% in the test set. Most expanded thyroid clonotypes with a frequency above 0.001 also appeared in blood, which suggests that blood repertoires may reflect the immune response in the thyroid.

This clonotype was counted many times. This clone's antigen is unknown. There are no base qualities to consult, and no much larger clone falls within one base. V is reduced by 1 base and J by 1 base, leaving a spacing of 10 bases between them. CDR1 and CDR2 are drawn from the germline V gene: MDHEN, SYDVKM. The CDR3 measures 15 amino acids from cysteine to phenylalanine. Only the CDR3 region is kept as DNA, spanning 45 bases read in frame from base 1. For repertoire sequencing, TCR beta CDR3 regions were amplified from RNA transcripts. The first round was an RT-PCR using HTBI primers with the Qiagen OneStep RT-PCR kit, and this first round was followed by a second-round multiplex PCR, then size selection and purification. The libraries underwent paired-end sequencing with 100 bp reads on an Illumina HiSeq2000. Processing in the source paper ran as follows. SOAPnuke was used for read processing, and reads with adapters, uncalled bases, a mean Phred below 15, or no exact constant-primer or identifier match were discarded. High-quality paired reads were merged with COPE v1.2.5. Unique nucleotide sequences were defined as clonotypes and aligned to IMGT TRB V, D and J references using MiTCR v1.1. The analysis was limited to V-J combinations with a frequency above 0.0001, which together covered just over 98% of the repertoires. A TCR clonal expansion and chaos score per V-J combination was defined as the ratio of F50 clonal expansion to chaos observed in the TCRdist matrix. Welch's t-statistics and random forest were used to narrow the features down to over ten V-J combinations, which were then fed into a naive Bayes classifier. Thyroid-blood repertoire similarity was quantified with the Morisita-Horn index. TCRdb applied fastp at Q25 and MiXCR to the public reads, then kept only in-frame beta chains. Identical CDR3 protein sequences are pooled into one entry, listed with their most common genes and DNA. In this record, the V and J calls reflect TCRdb's handling and not the investigators' own analysis. In this sample the table shows a few hundred thousand distinct CDR3 sequences, over 15% of which occur a single time. The top ten clonotypes cover approximately 7% of the sample.

The sequence derives from a woman aged 18-35 years with stable Graves' hyperthyroidism. Donor details come from another sample of the same person, matched by shared clones. This receptor chain uses TRBV28 and TRBJ1-1, with the D gene too uncertain to name. Sequences were obtained from peripheral blood. The CDR3 has the sequence CASSLFSSRNTEAFF. The DNA sequence is given as TGTGCCAGCAGTTTATTTTCCAGTAGGAACACTGAAGCTTTCTTT.